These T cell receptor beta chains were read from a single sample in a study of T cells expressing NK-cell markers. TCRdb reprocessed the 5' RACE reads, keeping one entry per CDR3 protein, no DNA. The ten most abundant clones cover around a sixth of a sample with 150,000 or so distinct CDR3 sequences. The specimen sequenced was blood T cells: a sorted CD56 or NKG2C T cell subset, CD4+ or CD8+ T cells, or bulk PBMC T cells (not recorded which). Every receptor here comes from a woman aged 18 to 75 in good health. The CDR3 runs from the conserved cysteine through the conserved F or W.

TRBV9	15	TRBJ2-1	CATAGGLATNNEQFF
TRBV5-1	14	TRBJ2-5	CASSLDSFQETQYF
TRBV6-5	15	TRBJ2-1	CASSYTQGMYNEQFF
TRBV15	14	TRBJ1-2	CATSREAGSYGYTF
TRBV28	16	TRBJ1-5	CASSFAGWYSNQPQHF
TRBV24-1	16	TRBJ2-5	CATSDSASGGQETQYF
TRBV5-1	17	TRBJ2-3	CASSLSLGGGATDTQYF
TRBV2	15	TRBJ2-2	CATDPKGRNTGELFF
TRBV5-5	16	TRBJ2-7	CASSNQAGTSGYEQYF
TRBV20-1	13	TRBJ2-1	CSASSGSINEQFF
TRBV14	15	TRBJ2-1	CASSHGTSWRNEQFF
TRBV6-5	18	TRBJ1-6	CASRRQTWDTLGDSPLHF
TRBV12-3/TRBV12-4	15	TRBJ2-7	CASSRSRPGDHEQYF
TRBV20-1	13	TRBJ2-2	CSAQDRGNGELFF
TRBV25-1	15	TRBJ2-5	CASIYRTGGVETQYF
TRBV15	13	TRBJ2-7	CATSTTAPGEQYF
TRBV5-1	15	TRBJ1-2	CASVPAPRSNYGYTF
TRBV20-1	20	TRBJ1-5	CSARLVGGREGWASNQPQHF
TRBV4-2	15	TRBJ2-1	CASSKEQLGEREQFF
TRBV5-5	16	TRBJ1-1	CASSLVLRTANTEAFF
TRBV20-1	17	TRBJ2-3	CSAVGLAGGRSTDTQYF
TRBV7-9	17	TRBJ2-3	CASSSFMTSASTDTQYF
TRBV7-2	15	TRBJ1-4	CASSPGPDKFEKLFF
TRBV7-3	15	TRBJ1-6	CASSRWGNLNSPLHF
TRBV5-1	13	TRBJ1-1	CASSGNLNTEAFF
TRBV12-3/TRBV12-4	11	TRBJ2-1	CASSLGYEQFF
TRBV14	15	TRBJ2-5	CASSQGRTSGETQYF
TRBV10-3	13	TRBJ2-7	CAISEDRDYEQYF
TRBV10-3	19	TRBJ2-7	CAISETLAGTYLGAYEQYF
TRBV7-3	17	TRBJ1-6	CASSLNPVLGLDVPLHF
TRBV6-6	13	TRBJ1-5	CASSAGSNQPQHF
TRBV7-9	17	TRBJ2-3	CASSSPRARVDTDTQYF
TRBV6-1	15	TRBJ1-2	CASSELGQGFNGYTF
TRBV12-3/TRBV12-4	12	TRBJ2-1	CASSYTGTAGFF
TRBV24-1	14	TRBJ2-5	CATSDLGGFETQYF
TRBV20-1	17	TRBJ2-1	CSALTATGSHSYNEQFF
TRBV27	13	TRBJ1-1	CASSLGGAGDAFF
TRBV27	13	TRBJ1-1	CASSPNRGREAFF
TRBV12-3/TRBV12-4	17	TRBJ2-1	CASRRVAVRRPYNEQFF
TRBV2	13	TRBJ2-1	CASKASGGNEQFF
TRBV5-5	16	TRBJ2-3	CASSIGLAESTDTQYF
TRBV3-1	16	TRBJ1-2	CASSQDEGGANYGYTF
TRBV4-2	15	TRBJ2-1	CASSQVGGIGDEQFF
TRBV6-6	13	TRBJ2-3	CASTTEAQDTQYF
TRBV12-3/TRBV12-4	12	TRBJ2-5	CASRQGSETQYF
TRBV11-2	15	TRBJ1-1	CASSAKGAPNTEAFF
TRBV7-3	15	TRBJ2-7	CASSPKGGAIWEQYF
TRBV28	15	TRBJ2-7	CASFDRQAKSGEQYF
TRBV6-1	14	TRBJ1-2	CASSRTHRGYGYTF
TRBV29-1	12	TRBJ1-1	CTGGSPNTEAFF
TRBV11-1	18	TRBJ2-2	CASRTTGGSGYSTGELFF
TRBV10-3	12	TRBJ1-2	CAISPENYGYTF
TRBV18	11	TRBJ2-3	CASSPDPTQYF